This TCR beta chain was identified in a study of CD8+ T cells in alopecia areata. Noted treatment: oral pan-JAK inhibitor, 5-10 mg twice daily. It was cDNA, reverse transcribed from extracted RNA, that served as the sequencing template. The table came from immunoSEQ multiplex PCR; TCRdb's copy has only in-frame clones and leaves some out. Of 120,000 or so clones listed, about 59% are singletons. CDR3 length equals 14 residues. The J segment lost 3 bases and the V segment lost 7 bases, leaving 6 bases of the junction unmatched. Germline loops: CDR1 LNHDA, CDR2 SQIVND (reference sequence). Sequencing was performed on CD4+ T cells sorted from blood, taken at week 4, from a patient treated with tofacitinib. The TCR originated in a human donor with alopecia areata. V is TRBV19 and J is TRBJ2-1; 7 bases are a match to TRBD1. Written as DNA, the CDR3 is TGTGCCAGTACCAGGGACAGTAGCTACAATGAGCAGTTCTTC. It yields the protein CASTRDSSYNEQFF.